This T cell receptor (beta chain) was profiled in a study of blood T cell repertoires in COVID-19. Turning to the study itself: COVID-19 samples from acute and convalescent phases originated in the United States, Italy and Spain. Nucleic acid was either cDNA or gDNA, and it came from T cells, B-cell-depleted T cells, or PBMCs.

This clone was detected once. The V gene end was trimmed by 4 bases and the J gene end by 2 bases; junction bases not matched to a gene: 11. Germline V gene lookup returns CDR1 SGHNT and CDR2 YYREEE (reference sequence). The CDR3 is 16 residues long. Per the authors' pipeline: Nucleated cell number was recorded as an estimate derived from reference gene primer amplification. Clones were read by immunoSEQ multiplex PCR, and TCRdb kept only the in-frame ones, dropping some. V, J and clone size are taken as reported in that table, and D and trimming were inferred from the DNA itself. The top ten hold 3.6% of the sample, which has a few hundred thousand clones, 85% seen once.

The chain joins TRBV5-4 to TRBJ1-1, with 7 bases fitting TRBD1. The sequenced sample was peripheral blood. The origin of this receptor is a woman aged 18-29 years with acute or convalescent COVID-19. CDR3 sequence reads: CASSLPGQNINTEAFF. In nucleotides, the CDR3 is TGTGCCAGCAGCCTCCCGGGACAGAATATAAACACTGAAGCTTTCTTT.